A selection of T cell receptor beta chains follows, all from one sample in a study of cytomegalovirus exposure and HLA in healthy donors. Generated by immunoSEQ multiplex PCR, the TCRdb table keeps only in-frame clones and is missing some. Of 50,000 to 80,000 clones detected, around nine tenths appear once; the ten largest clones hold 1.7%. Sequenced sample: PBMCs. All receptors come from a woman aged 18-29 years in good health and CMV-seronegative. Each CDR3 is given with its conserved first and last residue. A D gene is named only where the DNA matches it firmly.

CDR3aa	CDR3nt	v_gene	j_gene	d_gene
CASSLAAGNTEAFF	TGTGCCAGCAGCTTGGCCGCAGGGAACACTGAAGCTTTCTTT	TRBV5-4	TRBJ1-1	NA
CASSLGASPTDTQYF	TGTGCCAGCAGCTTAGGGGCTAGCCCTACAGATACGCAGTATTTT	TRBV11-1	TRBJ2-3	NA
CSARPSSSAYEQYF	TGCAGCGCTCGACCCAGTTCCAGCGCCTACGAGCAGTACTTC	TRBV29-1	TRBJ2-7	NA
CASRPTTVWERGNTIYF	TGTGCCAGCAGACCAACTACAGTCTGGGAGCGCGGAAACACCATATATTTT	TRBV7-2	TRBJ1-3	NA
CATSREVWQRGNQPQHF	TGTGCCACCAGCAGAGAAGTTTGGCAGAGGGGCAATCAGCCCCAGCATTTT	TRBV15	TRBJ1-5	NA
CASSERNTEAFF	TGTGCCAGCAGTGAACGGAACACTGAAGCTTTCTTT	TRBV6-1	TRBJ1-1	NA
CASSPLSGGGSYNEQFF	TGTGCTAGCAGCCCCTTGAGCGGGGGGGGCTCCTACAATGAGCAGTTCTTC	TRBV7-7	TRBJ2-1	TRBD2
CASSADRGYGYTF	TGTGCCAGCAGCGCGGACAGGGGCTATGGCTACACCTTC	TRBV5-6	TRBJ1-2	TRBD1
CATSRQLAGEETQYF	TGTGCCACCAGCAGACAGCTAGCGGGGGAAGAGACCCAGTACTTC	TRBV15	TRBJ2-5	TRBD2
CASSFGALADKNIQYF	TGTGCCAGCAGCTTCGGGGCACTAGCAGATAAAAACATTCAGTACTTC	TRBV7-9	TRBJ2-4	NA
CATSRAGGTASYEQYF	TGTGCCACCAGCAGAGCCGGGGGGACTGCGAGCTACGAGCAGTACTTC	TRBV15	TRBJ2-7	TRBD2
CASRSDIGYEQYF	TGTGCCAGCAGGTCGGACATAGGCTACGAGCAGTACTTC	TRBV6-5	TRBJ2-7	NA
CASSFATGKYEQYF	TGTGCCAGCAGCTTCGCAACAGGAAAATACGAGCAGTACTTC	TRBV5-8	TRBJ2-7	NA